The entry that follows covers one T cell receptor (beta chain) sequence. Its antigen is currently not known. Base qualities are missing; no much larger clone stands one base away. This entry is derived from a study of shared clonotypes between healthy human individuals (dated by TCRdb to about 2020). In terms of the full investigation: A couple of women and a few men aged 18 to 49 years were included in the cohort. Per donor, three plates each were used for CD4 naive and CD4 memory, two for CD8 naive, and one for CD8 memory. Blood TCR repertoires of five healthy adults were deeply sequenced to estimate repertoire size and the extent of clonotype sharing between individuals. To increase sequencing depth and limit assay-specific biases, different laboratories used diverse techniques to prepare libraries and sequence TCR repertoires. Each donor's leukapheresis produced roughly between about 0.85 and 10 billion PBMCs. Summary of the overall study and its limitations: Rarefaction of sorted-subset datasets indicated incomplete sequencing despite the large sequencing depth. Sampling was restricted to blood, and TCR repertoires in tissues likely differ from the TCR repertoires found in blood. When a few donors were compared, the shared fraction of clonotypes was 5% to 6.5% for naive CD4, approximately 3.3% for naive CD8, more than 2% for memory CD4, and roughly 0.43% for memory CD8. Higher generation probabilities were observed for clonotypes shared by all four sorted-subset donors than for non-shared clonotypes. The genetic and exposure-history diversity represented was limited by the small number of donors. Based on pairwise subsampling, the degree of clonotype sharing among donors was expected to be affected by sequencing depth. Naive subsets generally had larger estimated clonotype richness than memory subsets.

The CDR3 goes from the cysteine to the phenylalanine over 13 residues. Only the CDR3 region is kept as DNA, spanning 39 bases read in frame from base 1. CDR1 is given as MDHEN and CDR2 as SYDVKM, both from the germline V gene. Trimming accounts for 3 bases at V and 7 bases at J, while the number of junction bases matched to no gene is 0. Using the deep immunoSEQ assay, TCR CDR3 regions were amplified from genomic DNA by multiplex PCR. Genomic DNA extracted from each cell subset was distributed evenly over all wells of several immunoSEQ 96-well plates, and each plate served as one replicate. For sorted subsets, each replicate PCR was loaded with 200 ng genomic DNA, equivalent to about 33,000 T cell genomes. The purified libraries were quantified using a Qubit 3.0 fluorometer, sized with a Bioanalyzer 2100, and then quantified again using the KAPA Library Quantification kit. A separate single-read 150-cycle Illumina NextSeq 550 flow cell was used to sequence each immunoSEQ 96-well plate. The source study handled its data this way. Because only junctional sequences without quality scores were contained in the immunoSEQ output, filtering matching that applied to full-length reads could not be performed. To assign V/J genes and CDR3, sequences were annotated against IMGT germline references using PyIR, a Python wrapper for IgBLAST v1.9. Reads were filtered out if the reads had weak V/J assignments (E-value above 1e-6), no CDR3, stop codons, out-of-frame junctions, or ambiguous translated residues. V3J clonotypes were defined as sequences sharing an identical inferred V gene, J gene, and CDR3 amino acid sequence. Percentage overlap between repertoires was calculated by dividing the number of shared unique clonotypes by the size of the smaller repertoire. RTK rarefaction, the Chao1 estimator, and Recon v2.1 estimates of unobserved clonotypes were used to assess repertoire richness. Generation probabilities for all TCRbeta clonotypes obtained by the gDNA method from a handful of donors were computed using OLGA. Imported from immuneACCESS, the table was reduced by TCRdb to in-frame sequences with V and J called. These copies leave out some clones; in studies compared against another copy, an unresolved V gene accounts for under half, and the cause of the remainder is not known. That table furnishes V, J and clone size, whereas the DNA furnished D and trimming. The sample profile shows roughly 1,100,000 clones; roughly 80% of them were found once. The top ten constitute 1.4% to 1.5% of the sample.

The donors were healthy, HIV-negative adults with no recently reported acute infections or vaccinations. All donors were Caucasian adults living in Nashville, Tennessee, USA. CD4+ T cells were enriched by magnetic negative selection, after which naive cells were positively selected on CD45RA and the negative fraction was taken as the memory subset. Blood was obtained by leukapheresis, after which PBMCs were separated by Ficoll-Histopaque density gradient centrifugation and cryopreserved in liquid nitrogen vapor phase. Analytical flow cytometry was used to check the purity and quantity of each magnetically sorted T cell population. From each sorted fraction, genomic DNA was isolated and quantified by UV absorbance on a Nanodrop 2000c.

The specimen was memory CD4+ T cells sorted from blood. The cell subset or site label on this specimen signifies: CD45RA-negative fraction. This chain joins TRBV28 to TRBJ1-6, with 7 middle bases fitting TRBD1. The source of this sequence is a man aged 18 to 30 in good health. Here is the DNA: TGTGCCAGCAGTTTGACAGGGAATTCACCCCTCCACTTT. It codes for CASSLTGNSPLHF. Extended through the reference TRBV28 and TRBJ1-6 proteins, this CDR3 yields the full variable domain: DVKVTQSSRYLVKRTGEKVFLECVQDMDHENMFWYRQDPGLGLRLIYFSYDVKMKEKGDIPEGYSVSREKKERFSLILESASTNQTSMYLCASSLTGNSPLHFGNGTRLTVT.